Below, 26 T cell receptor beta chains from the same sample are listed, as sequenced in a study of a mutant IDH1 vaccine in newly diagnosed glioma. Time point: week 47, end of study. Vaccination comprised doses that each held 300 ug of mutant IDH1 20-mer peptide, plus topical imiquimod. TCRdb keeps only in-frame clones here, not all; method: immunoSEQ multiplex PCR. Here the sample spans 20,000 or so clones, around 82% being singletons. Their antigen targets remain unknown. The sequencing here drew on PBMCs, taken from a glioma patient whose treatment included an IDH1 peptide vaccine. These receptors originate from a man aged 35 to 55 with glioma.

This chain links TRBV9 with TRBJ2-1, with D possibly TRBD2 on 5 matching bases. V was clipped by 0 bases and J by 5 bases, with 15 bases between them. The CDR3 runs 16 residues. The germline CDR1 and CDR2 sequences are SGDLS and YYNGEE. The CDR3 reads CASSVALGKNDNEQFF. CDR3 coding DNA: TGTGCCAGCAGCGTAGCTCTCGGGAAGAACGACAATGAGCAGTTCTTC.

V usage is TRBV5-1 and J usage is TRBJ1-2; the match to TRBD1 covers 7 bases. Looked up from germline, CDR1 is SGHRS and CDR2 is YFSETQ. The CDR3 consists of 15 residues. V shed 4 bases and J 8 bases; nucleotides not matched to a gene: 14. The CDR3 reads CASSPGGTAMGGYTF. The CDR3 DNA sequence: TGCGCCAGCAGCCCGGGTGGGACAGCTATGGGAGGCTACACCTTC.

This clone was picked up one time. The J gene is TRBJ1-2, the V gene TRBV19; 9 bases align to TRBD1. Germline V gives CDR1 LNHDA, CDR2 SQIVND (reference sequence). The CDR3 length is 13 residues. V was clipped by 8 bases and J by 5 bases; unmatched bases: 6. Here the CDR3 DNA reads TGTGCCAGTCACTCCGGGACAGGGTATGGCTACACCTTC. It is translated as CASHSGTGYGYTF.

The genes are TRBV2 and TRBJ1-5; unclear D gene. This CDR3 has 15 amino acids. The germline V and J ends were trimmed by 4 bases and 2 bases, with 12 bases remaining between them. Germline V gene data show CDR1 as SNHLY and CDR2 as FYNNEI. The CDR3 here is CASSVERRGNQPQHF. DNA for the CDR3: TGTGCCAGCAGTGTTGAAAGGAGAGGCAATCAGCCCCAGCATTTT.

The rearrangement uses TRBV7-2 and TRBJ2-1; 13 bases are a match to TRBD2. Germline V CDR1 and CDR2: SGHTA, FQGNSA. The V and J ends lost 0 bases and 4 bases, in that order; junction bases with no gene match: 15. The CDR3 consists of 21 residues. The CDR3 region has the DNA TGTGCCAGCAGCTTAGCGGGCCCCCAGGTTGGACTAGCGGGAGCTTACAATGAGCAGTTCTTC. Translation gives CASSLAGPQVGLAGAYNEQFF.

This rearrangement joins TRBV6-5 to TRBJ2-5; possible D gene TRBD1, 5 bases. This CDR3 has 12 residues. V gave up 2 bases and J gave up 4 bases, with 5 bases separating them. Looked up from germline, CDR1 is MNHEY and CDR2 is SVGAGI. This CDR3 is CASSYRGETQYF. The CDR3 DNA reads TGTGCCAGCAGTTACAGGGGAGAGACCCAGTACTTC.

This clone was seen a single time. CDR3 bases: TGTGCCAGTAGCCCAGGGTCCTACGAGCAGTACTTC. It yields the protein CASSPGSYEQYF. V gene TRBV19 combines with J gene TRBJ2-7, with D possibly TRBD1 on 5 matching bases. This CDR3 has 12 residues. Germline V lookup: CDR1 LNHDA, CDR2 SQIVND (reference sequence). V was clipped by 6 bases and J by 1 base, with 7 bases between them.

The chain carries TRBV6-5 and TRBJ1-4, with 7 bases fitting TRBD1. There are 14 residues in the CDR3. CDR1 is MNHEY, CDR2 SVGAGI, per germline. The V and J ends lost 6 bases and 0 bases, in that order; junction bases with no gene match: 1. The CDR3 reads CASSGTATNEKLFF. DNA of the CDR3: TGTGCCAGCAGCGGGACAGCAACTAATGAAAAACTGTTTTTT.

This clone appeared once. The rearrangement links TRBV4-2 to TRBJ1-2, with 7 bases fitting TRBD1. This CDR3 is 15 amino acids long. Trimming took 0 bases from V and 4 from J; bases not matched to a gene: 5. The germline V gene encodes CDR1 LGHNA and CDR2 YNFKEQ. CDR3 sequence reads: CASSQDRQGGYGYTF. For the CDR3, the DNA is TGTGCCAGCAGCCAAGATCGTCAGGGGGGCTATGGCTACACCTTC.

The CDR3 nucleotides are TGTGCCAGCAGTTACTCATTTGTCGGAGGGAACTATGGCTACACCTTC. Its translation is CASSYSFVGGNYGYTF. V gene TRBV6-5 combines with J gene TRBJ1-2; D ambiguous. The CDR3 covers 16 residues. V was pared by 0 bases and J by 2 bases, with 13 bases between. CDR1 is MNHEY and CDR2 is SVGAGI in the germline V gene.

V and J are TRBV5-5 and TRBJ2-7; D remains unclear. The CDR3 is 14 amino acids. The V end lost 3 bases, the J end lost 0 bases, and 10 bases lay between the germline ends. Germline V gives CDR1 SGHKS, CDR2 YYEKEE (reference sequence). DNA of the CDR3: TGTGCCAGCAGCTCGCCCTTTAGCTCCTACGAGCAGTACTTC. Protein product: CASSSPFSSYEQYF.

The CDR3 coding sequence is TGTGCCAGCAGCAAAGAGACTAGCGGGTGCTACGAGCAGTACTTC. Protein sequence: CASSKETSGCYEQYF. This chain joins TRBV21-1 and TRBJ2-7; the DNA was not compared with TRBD2, the D call given in the table. TRBV21-1 is classified as a pseudogene. CDR3 length: 15 residues.

V usage is TRBV27 and J usage is TRBJ2-7; D is uncertain. Germline CDR1 and CDR2: MNHEY and SMNVEV (reference sequence). V lost 4 bases and J lost 7, with 8 bases in between. The length of the CDR3 is 11 residues. CDR3 region: CASSSLVEQYF. The CDR3 nucleotides are TGTGCCAGCAGTTCCTTAGTTGAGCAGTACTTC.

This clone was seen only once. The chain recombines TRBV11-2 with TRBJ2-5; D is unclear. Germline lookup yields CDR1 SGHAT and CDR2 FQNNGV. The CDR3 is made up of 14 amino acids. V lost 5 bases, J lost 5 bases, and 15 bases lay in between. The chain's CDR3 is CASSLGSSTETQYF. Written as DNA, the CDR3 is TGTGCCAGCAGCCTCGGCTCATCTACGGAGACCCAGTACTTC.

DNA for the CDR3: TGTGCCAGCAGCTTAGAGACCTACGAGCAGTACTTC. Translating it yields CASSLETYEQYF. This chain links TRBV5-4 with TRBJ2-7; D is unclear. Trimming took off 2 bases at V and 2 bases at J, with 5 bases between the two ends. CDR3 size: 12 residues. Per germline, CDR1 SGHNT and CDR2 YYREEE (reference sequence).

This rearrangement joins TRBV5-6 to TRBJ1-2; the D is unclear. V dropped 1 base and J dropped 7 bases, with 11 bases sitting between them. Germline CDR1 is SGHDT and CDR2 is YYEEEE. The CDR3 contains 13 residues. CDR3 DNA sequence: TGTGCCAGCAGCTTGAAGCACCGGGGTGGCTACACCTTC. Amino acids: CASSLKHRGGYTF.

The chain carries TRBV9 and TRBJ2-1; the D gene could be TRBD1 or TRBD2 (5 bases each). The CDR3 contains 13 residues. Per germline, CDR1 SGDLS and CDR2 YYNGEE. V dropped 5 bases and J dropped 5 bases, with 11 bases sitting between them. The CDR3 coding sequence is TGTGCCAGCAGGCCGGGACCGAACAATGAGCAGTTCTTC. Translating it yields CASRPGPNNEQFF.

This sequence joins TRBV6-1 and TRBJ2-5; TRBD1 might be the D (5 bases). CDR3 size: 14 residues. V lost 3 bases to trimming and J lost 2 bases, with 10 bases between them. CDR1 is MNHNS, CDR2 SASEGT, per germline. CDR3 sequence reads: CASSEGQPQETQYF. The CDR3 DNA reads as TGTGCCAGCAGTGAGGGGCAGCCACAAGAGACCCAGTACTTC.

The chain uses TRBV7-2 and TRBJ2-6; TRBD1 matches at 11 bases. Per germline, CDR1 SGHTA and CDR2 FQGNSA. This CDR3 has 17 amino acids. With 5 bases clipped from V and 4 bases from J, the junction kept 7 bases outside the gene matches. CDR3 in amino acids: CASSPRDRGRGANVLTF. DNA for the CDR3: TGTGCCAGCAGCCCCCGGGACAGGGGGAGGGGGGCCAACGTCCTGACTTTC.

V is TRBV5-8 and J is TRBJ2-7, with 11 bases lining up with TRBD2. Germline-derived CDR1 and CDR2 are SGHTS and YDEGEE. This CDR3 is built from 15 residues. V lost 1 base and J lost 4; bases outside the gene matches: 4. CDR3 region: CASSLLPSGGYEQYF. CDR3 coding DNA: TGTGCCAGCAGCTTGTTGCCTAGCGGGGGGTACGAGCAGTACTTC.

This clone has just a few counts. CDR3 sequence: CASKALAQVHEQFF. CDR3 DNA sequence: TGTGCCAGTAAGGCACTAGCCCAAGTCCATGAGCAGTTCTTC. The J gene is TRBJ2-1, the V gene TRBV19, with a tentative D call TRBD2 (6 bases). The CDR3 sequence is 14 residues long. The V and J ends lost 7 bases and 8 bases respectively, with 18 bases between them. From germline, CDR1 is LNHDA and CDR2 SQIVND (reference sequence).

The rearrangement links TRBV5-1 to TRBJ2-2, with D unclear. The length of the CDR3 is 14 residues. The germline gives CDR1 SGHRS, CDR2 YFSETQ. Trimming left V 1 base short and J 1 base short, with 5 bases between. The CDR3 reads CASSLYWNTGELFF. The DNA for the CDR3 is TGCGCCAGCAGCTTGTACTGGAACACCGGGGAGCTGTTTTTT.

The chain combines TRBV5-1 with TRBJ1-1, with 9 bases that match TRBD1. The CDR3 is made up of 15 amino acids. Germline CDR1 and CDR2: SGHRS and YFSETQ. The trim removed 1 base at V and 3 bases at J, leaving 4 bases unmatched. CDR3 protein: CASSLYRGQYTEAFF. Written as DNA, the CDR3 is TGCGCCAGCAGCTTGTACAGGGGGCAGTACACTGAAGCTTTCTTT.

J is TRBJ2-1 and V is TRBV4-2, with D perhaps assigned TRBD1 or TRBD2 (5 bases each). CDR1 is LGHNA, CDR2 YNFKEQ, per germline. V lost 6 bases and J lost 13, with 13 bases in between. The CDR3 covers 11 residues. CDR3 protein: CASRRGEAQFF. The CDR3 DNA reads TGTGCCAGCAGACGAGGGGAAGCCCAGTTCTTC.

The rearrangement uses TRBV6-6 and TRBJ2-5, with 10 bases lining up with TRBD2. The V and J ends lost 7 bases and 14 bases, in that order; junction bases with no gene match: 13. Germline V gene sequence: CDR1 MNHNY, CDR2 SVGAGI (reference sequence). This CDR3 contains 13 residues. CDR3 residues: CASIFPHLAGVYF. For the CDR3, the DNA is TGTGCCAGCATTTTCCCCCACCTAGCGGGAGTCTACTTC.

The J gene is TRBJ1-5, the V gene TRBV27; 10 bases are shared with TRBD1. CDR3 length: 17 amino acids. J lost 3 bases, V lost 3 bases, and 8 bases had no gene match. Germline V gene sequence: CDR1 MNHEY, CDR2 SMNVEV (reference sequence). CDR3 in amino acids: CASSFAPGTGDNQPQHF. The CDR3 DNA reads as TGTGCCAGCAGTTTTGCCCCCGGGACAGGGGACAATCAGCCCCAGCATTTT.